Presented here are 24 T cell receptor beta chains from one specimen sequenced in a study of shared clonotypes between healthy human individuals. Terminally differentiated effector memory CD45RA+ cells were left out of the naive CD8 fraction, which was CD45RO-negative and positively selected for CCR7. The method was immunoSEQ multiplex PCR; TCRdb's version includes in-frame clones alone and lacks a portion of them. The sample has hundreds of thousands of clones, 85% to 95% seen once; the top ten hold over 0.09%. The source material was naive CD8+ T cells sorted from blood. These receptors came from a woman aged 30 to 39 in good health.

The rearrangement uses TRBV7-9 and TRBJ2-1; TRBD1 might be the D (5 bases). The CDR3 has 15 amino acids. V was clipped by 1 base and J by 8 bases, with 15 bases between them. In germline, CDR1 is SEHNR, CDR2 FQNEAQ (reference sequence). The CDR3 DNA reads TGTGCCAGCAGCTTAGGAGACCCCTCAGGGCATGAGCAGTTCTTC. Translation: CASSLGDPSGHEQFF.

This rearrangement joins TRBV6-6 to TRBJ1-4, with 9 nucleotides matching TRBD1. The CDR3 is 15 residues long. Trimming took 5 bases from V and 8 from J; bases not matched to a gene: 9. Germline assignment: CDR1 MNHNY and CDR2 SVGAGI (reference sequence). The CDR3 reads CASSTGQGMWEKLFF. For the CDR3, the DNA is TGTGCCAGCAGTACCGGACAGGGGATGTGGGAAAAACTGTTTTTT.

This sequence joins TRBV27 and TRBJ1-2; D is possibly TRBD1 (5 bases). The CDR3 extends over 13 amino acids. V was trimmed by 8 bases and J by 5 bases, leaving 15 bases between them. Germline V gives CDR1 MNHEY, CDR2 SMNVEV (reference sequence). The CDR3 nucleotides read TGTGCCAGCGCATTCGGGACGGCGTATGGCTACACCTTC. Its protein product is CASAFGTAYGYTF.

V gene TRBV15 combines with J gene TRBJ1-2; TRBD1 is a possible D gene (5 bases). In germline, CDR1 is LNHNV, CDR2 YYDKDF (reference sequence). The length of the CDR3 is 16 residues. V gave up 0 bases and J gave up 0 bases, with 11 bases separating them. DNA for the CDR3: TGTGCCACCAGCAGAGATTGGACAAAAACTAACTATGGCTACACCTTC. This gives the protein CATSRDWTKTNYGYTF. The complete variable domain, with remaining parts taken from reference TRBV15 and TRBJ1-2, reads DAMVIQNPRYQVTQFGKPVTLSCSQTLNHNVMYWYQQKSSQAPKLLFHYYDKDFNNEADTPDNFQSRRPNTSFCFLDIRSPGLGDTAMYLCATSRDWTKTNYGYTFGSGTRLTVV.

The rearrangement uses TRBV4-1 and TRBJ1-2, with 8 bases matching TRBD1. The CDR3 totals 15 residues. CDR1 and CDR2 from the germline V gene are MGHRA and YSYEKL. V lost 5 bases, J lost 7 bases, and 12 bases stayed unmatched. The CDR3 here is CASSTRQGSTSGYTF. The DNA for the CDR3 is TGCGCCAGCAGCACTCGACAGGGGAGCACTTCTGGCTACACCTTC.

V is TRBV4-2 and J is TRBJ2-2, with TRBD2 identical over 10 bases. Trimming cost V 3 bases and J 6 bases; bases outside gene matches: 1. Looked up from germline, CDR1 is LGHNA and CDR2 is YNFKEQ. This CDR3 has 14 amino acids. The CDR3 spells CASSQGLASGELFF. CDR3 sequence (DNA): TGTGCCAGCAGCCAGGGACTAGCGTCCGGGGAGCTGTTTTTT.

This chain connects TRBV9 to TRBJ1-3; D gene uncertain. The ends were cut back, 3 bases at V and 0 bases at J, with 7 bases in the middle. CDR1 and CDR2 from the germline V gene are SGDLS and YYNGEE. The CDR3 spans 14 residues. The CDR3, as DNA: TGTGCCAGCAGCGGTCTCAGCTCTGGAAACACCATATATTTT. Encoded protein: CASSGLSSGNTIYF.

This chain connects TRBV27 to TRBJ2-7; TRBD1 matches 9 bases. Germline V gene lookup returns CDR1 MNHEY and CDR2 SMNVEV (reference sequence). The V gene end was trimmed by 0 bases and the J gene end by 1 base; junction bases not matched to a gene: 4. The CDR3 totals 16 residues. The CDR3 nucleotides are TGTGCCAGCAGTTTATCGTCCGGGACAGGGTCCTACGAGCAGTACTTC. Translated: CASSLSSGTGSYEQYF.

The V call is TRBV18, the J call TRBJ2-7; D is ambiguous. CDR3 length: 14 amino acids. Between the trimmed V and J ends, which lost 6 bases and 1 base, there was a span of 13 bases. The germline CDR1 and CDR2 sequences are KGHSH and LQKENI. The CDR3 DNA reads as TGTGCCAGCTCCCCTGGCGCAGGATCCTACGAGCAGTACTTC. This gives the protein CASSPGAGSYEQYF.

V gene TRBV27 combines with J gene TRBJ2-1; 8 positions agree with TRBD2. The length of the CDR3 is 16 residues. With V trimmed by 2 bases and J by 3 bases, 6 bases remained unmatched. Germline V gene lookup returns CDR1 MNHEY and CDR2 SMNVEV (reference sequence). CDR3 region: CASSLEASGSYNEQFF. The CDR3 DNA sequence: TGTGCCAGCAGTTTAGAGGCCAGCGGGAGCTACAATGAGCAGTTCTTC.

This chain joins TRBV2 and TRBJ2-5, with D perhaps TRBD2 (5 bases). This CDR3 comprises 13 residues. Trimming took 6 bases from V and 3 from J, leaving 11 bases between them. The germline V gene encodes CDR1 SNHLY and CDR2 FYNNEI. The CDR3 DNA follows: TGTGCCAGCAGGAAGACTATAGAAGAGACCCAGTACTTC. It specifies CASRKTIEETQYF.

This chain links TRBV14 with TRBJ1-1; 8 bases are a match to TRBD1. V was pared by 4 bases and J by 0 bases, with 1 base of the junction left unmatched. The CDR3 length is 14 residues. The V gene's germline CDR1 is SGHDN and CDR2 FVKESK. The CDR3 loop is CASSPRGLNTEAFF. DNA for the CDR3: TGTGCCAGCAGCCCCAGGGGGCTGAACACTGAAGCTTTCTTT.

The V call is TRBV28, the J call TRBJ2-7; the D gene is possibly TRBD2 (6 bases). CDR1 is MDHEN and CDR2 is SYDVKM in the germline V gene. This CDR3 region has 13 residues. Trimming took off 6 bases at V and 3 bases at J, with 12 bases between the two ends. The CDR3 is CASREGVFYEQYF. CDR3 in DNA: TGTGCCAGCAGGGAGGGTGTCTTCTACGAGCAGTACTTC.

The chain recombines TRBV28 with TRBJ2-3; a weak D match, TRBD2 (6 bases). The V gene lost 7 bases and the J gene lost 5 bases, with 22 bases spanning the gap. The germline V gene has CDR1 MDHEN and CDR2 SYDVKM. CDR3 size: 16 residues. CDR3 sequence: CASTFIMGGLGDTQYF. The CDR3 coding sequence is TGTGCCAGCACCTTTATAATGGGGGGTTTGGGAGATACGCAGTATTTT.

The chain combines TRBV13 with TRBJ2-7; the match to TRBD1 covers 7 bases. The V gene's germline CDR1 is PRHDT and CDR2 FYEKMQ (reference sequence). The CDR3 covers 14 residues. Trimming took 4 bases from V and 6 from J; bases not matched to a gene: 9. Written as DNA, the CDR3 is TGTGCCAGCAGCTCCACGACAGGGATACCCGAGCAGTACTTC. It specifies CASSSTTGIPEQYF.

The chain is built from TRBV9 and TRBJ1-2, with D perhaps matching TRBD1 (6 bases). The CDR3 sequence is 12 residues long. V lost 3 bases, J lost 7 bases, and 10 bases lay in between. The germline gives CDR1 SGDLS, CDR2 YYNGEE. CDR3 coding DNA: TGTGCCAGCAGCGGAGGGGGAGGTGGCTACACCTTC. Translation gives CASSGGGGGYTF.

V gene TRBV27 combines with J gene TRBJ1-1, with 10 nucleotides matching TRBD1. This CDR3 region has 14 residues. Germline CDR1 is MNHEY and CDR2 is SMNVEV (reference sequence). The junction had 4 bases not matched to a gene; V was cut back by 6 bases and J by 3 bases. CDR3 residues: CASRTGGGYTEAFF. The CDR3 region has the DNA TGTGCCAGCAGGACAGGGGGCGGGTACACTGAAGCTTTCTTT.

The CDR3 loop is CASSQGDRWGTDTQYF. The CDR3 DNA is TGCGCCAGCAGCCAAGGGGACAGGTGGGGCACAGATACGCAGTATTTT. V usage is TRBV4-1 and J usage is TRBJ2-3; 8 nucleotides match TRBD1. Looked up from germline, CDR1 is MGHRA and CDR2 is YSYEKL. J lost 1 base, V lost 1 base, and 4 bases had no gene match. CDR3 length equals 16 residues.

The chain has TRBV6-6 and TRBJ2-3; D is unresolved. This CDR3 is built from 13 residues. The germline V gene encodes CDR1 MNHNY and CDR2 SVGAGI (reference sequence). Trimming removed 2 bases at V and 2 bases at J, with 5 bases between. CDR3 in amino acids: CASSYPATDTQYF. The CDR3 coding sequence is TGTGCCAGCAGTTACCCAGCCACAGATACGCAGTATTTT.

The chain has TRBV27 and TRBJ2-1; the D gene is possibly TRBD2 (7 bases). Trimming left V 3 bases short and J 0 bases short, with 9 bases between. This CDR3 contains 15 residues. Germline V lookup: CDR1 MNHEY, CDR2 SMNVEV (reference sequence). The CDR3: CASSFRGASYNEQFF. DNA for the CDR3: TGTGCCAGCAGTTTTCGGGGGGCCTCCTACAATGAGCAGTTCTTC.

The V gene is TRBV2, the J gene TRBJ2-5; the D gene is possibly TRBD1 (6 bases). Germline V gives CDR1 SNHLY, CDR2 FYNNEI. The CDR3 totals 14 residues. The V end lost 5 bases, the J end lost 0 bases, and 10 bases lay between the germline ends. This CDR3 reads CASSPRDNQETQYF. The CDR3 DNA reads as TGTGCCAGCAGTCCTAGGGACAACCAAGAGACCCAGTACTTC.

The count of this clone is one. V and J are TRBV2 and TRBJ2-7; TRBD1 aligns across 8 bases. The junction had 22 bases not matched to a gene; V was cut back by 3 bases and J by 0 bases. CDR3 length: 21 residues. Looked up from germline, CDR1 is SNHLY and CDR2 is FYNNEI. CDR3 in amino acids: CASSDSTDGTGRTWSSYEQYF. In nucleotides, the CDR3 is TGTGCCAGCAGTGATTCTACCGACGGGACAGGACGAACATGGAGCTCCTACGAGCAGTACTTC.

The rearrangement links TRBV28 to TRBJ2-7; 7 nucleotides agree with TRBD2. Germline V gene lookup returns CDR1 MDHEN and CDR2 SYDVKM. The CDR3 totals 14 residues. V shed 11 bases and J 3 bases; nucleotides not matched to a gene: 13. The CDR3 sequence: CASTFRGGIYEQYF. The CDR3 DNA sequence: TGTGCCTCCACGTTTAGGGGAGGGATCTACGAGCAGTACTTC. Combining the CDR3 with reference TRBV28 and TRBJ2-7 gives the whole variable domain DVKVTQSSRYLVKRTGEKVFLECVQDMDHENMFWYRQDPGLGLRLIYFSYDVKMKEKGDIPEGYSVSREKKERFSLILESASTNQTSMYLCASTFRGGIYEQYFGPGTRLTVT.

The chain recombines TRBV5-4 with TRBJ2-7, with D perhaps TRBD2 (6 bases). V was cut by 0 bases and J by 3 bases, with 22 bases left in between. This CDR3 has 18 amino acids. The V gene's germline CDR1 is SGHNT and CDR2 YYREEE (reference sequence). The CDR3 DNA reads TGTGCCAGCAGCTTGGGCGGGACCGCGAAGGTCCCGCTCTACGAGCAGTACTTC. This gives the protein CASSLGGTAKVPLYEQYF.